This is a list of T cell receptor beta chains from one sample in a study of identifying expanded T cells in peripheral blood. Data came from immunoSEQ multiplex PCR; TCRdb stores just in-frame clones and leaves some out. Of just under 65,000 clones in the sample, about 87% were seen once. The source material was blood. The source is a person aged 18-69 years in good health. Each CDR3 is given with its conserved first and last residue. A D gene is named only where the DNA matches it firmly. A clone size is listed for some rows: how often the clone was seen (once, few, many), or a class if it is expanded.

v_gene	j_gene	d_gene	abundance	CDR3nt	CDR3aa
TRBV11-2	TRBJ2-3	NA	NA	TGTGCCAGCAGCTCTGACAGGGATACGCAGTATTTT	CASSSDRDTQYF
TRBV4-3	TRBJ2-1	TRBD1	NA	TGCGCCAGCAGCCAAGCTCCAGGGGGCTACAATGAGCAGTTCTTC	CASSQAPGGYNEQFF
TRBV7-2	TRBJ2-2	NA	once	TGTGCCAGCAGCCCCCGCGGACAGACCGGGGAGCTGTTTTTT	CASSPRGQTGELFF
TRBV15	TRBJ2-5	NA	NA	TGTGCCACCAGCAGTGCATGGCAGGCTGGAGAGACCCAGTACTTC	CATSSAWQAGETQYF
TRBV6-1	TRBJ2-1	TRBD2	NA	TGTGCCAGCAGTAGTACTAGCGGGGGGGCCAATGAGCAGTTCTTC	CASSSTSGGANEQFF
TRBV2	TRBJ1-2	NA	few	TGTGCCAGCAGCTGGGACAACAACTATGGCTACACCTTC	CASSWDNNYGYTF
TRBV28	TRBJ1-2	NA	once	TGTGCCAGCAGCCAAACAGGGCCCAACTATGGCTACACCTTC	CASSQTGPNYGYTF
TRBV6-5	TRBJ1-4	NA	NA	TGTGCCAGCAGTCGATCTATGGGTAATGAAAAACTGTTTTTT	CASSRSMGNEKLFF
TRBV30	TRBJ2-5	TRBD2	NA	TGTGCCTGGAGCCCGAAGGGGACTAGCGGAGCAGAGACCCAGTACTTC	CAWSPKGTSGAETQYF
TRBV30	TRBJ1-2	NA	NA	TGTGCCTGGAGCCTTGCGGGAGGGGCGAGCTATGGCTACACCTTC	CAWSLAGGASYGYTF
TRBV10-3	TRBJ2-3	NA	NA	TGTGCCATCAGTGAGTCCACAGATTCAGATACGCAGTATTTT	CAISESTDSDTQYF
TRBV7-9	TRBJ2-1	TRBD1	NA	TGTGCCAGCGCCTTGCCGGACAGGGGTTGGAATGAGCAGTTCTTC	CASALPDRGWNEQFF
TRBV2	TRBJ1-2	TRBD1	NA	TGTGCCAGCAGTGATCACGGACTCAGGGGGGTTGGCTATGGCTACACCTTC	CASSDHGLRGVGYGYTF
TRBV5-1	TRBJ2-7	NA	NA	TGCGCCAGCAGCACTACCCCAGGGCCCTCCTACGAGCAGTACTTC	CASSTTPGPSYEQYF
TRBV4-3	TRBJ2-6	NA	NA	TGCGCCAGCAGCCAAGACGCGGCTGGGGCCAACGTCCTGACTTTC	CASSQDAAGANVLTF
TRBV10-3	TRBJ2-2	TRBD1	NA	TGTGCCATCAGGGGGACAGGGCATCGTACCGGGGAGCTGTTTTTT	CAIRGTGHRTGELFF
TRBV2	TRBJ1-1	NA	NA	TGTGCCAGCAGTGAACGGCAGGGTTGGGATACTGAAGCTTTCTTT	CASSERQGWDTEAFF
TRBV2	TRBJ2-1	NA	NA	TGTGCCAGCAGTGAGCAGGGTCCGTACAATGAGCAGTTCTTC	CASSEQGPYNEQFF
TRBV5-4	TRBJ2-3	TRBD1	NA	TGTGCCAGCAGCAACTCCGGGACAGGGGTTTCAGATACGCAGTATTTT	CASSNSGTGVSDTQYF
TRBV5-1	TRBJ2-2	NA	NA	TGCGCCAGCAGCCCACTGACTCGGGAGCTGTTTTTT	CASSPLTRELFF
TRBV9	TRBJ1-3	TRBD1	NA	TGTGCCAGCAGCGCTTCCCTGGACAGGACTGGAAACACCATATATTTT	CASSASLDRTGNTIYF
TRBV5-4	TRBJ2-2	NA	NA	TGTGCCAGCAGTTGGGACGCCGGGGAGCTGTTTTTT	CASSWDAGELFF
TRBV30	TRBJ1-5	NA	NA	TGTGCCTGGAGTAGGGCCGGGGTTGGCAATCAGCCCCAGCATTTT	CAWSRAGVGNQPQHF
TRBV2	TRBJ2-7	NA	NA	TGTGCCTCTAGCTCCTACGAGCAGTACTTC	CASSSYEQYF
TRBV28	TRBJ2-7	NA	NA	TGTGCCAGCAGTTTTCGGGGCGGCCCCTCCTACGAGCAGTACTTC	CASSFRGGPSYEQYF
TRBV6-1	TRBJ1-1	NA	NA	TGTGCCAGCAGGTTGGGTCTGAACACTGAAGCTTTCTTT	CASRLGLNTEAFF
TRBV29-1	TRBJ2-2	NA	NA	TGCAGCGCCCGCGGACGCCCGGACACCGGGGAGCTGTTTTTT	CSARGRPDTGELFF
TRBV6-4	TRBJ2-3	TRBD2	NA	TGTGCCAGCAGTGAAACTAGCGGGGGGGGAGATACGCAGTATTTT	CASSETSGGGDTQYF
TRBV7-2	TRBJ2-4	NA	once	TGTGCCAGCAGCTTAAGTACAGGGCGAGCCAAAAACATTCAGTACTTC	CASSLSTGRAKNIQYF
TRBV7-3	TRBJ1-2	NA	NA	TGTGCCAGCACCACCAGGACAGACCCCAGTCCCACCTTC	CASTTRTDPSPTF
TRBV6-5	TRBJ2-7	TRBD1	NA	TGTGCCAGCAGTTTAGGTCGCAGGGGGACCTACGAGCAGTACTTC	CASSLGRRGTYEQYF
TRBV5-1	TRBJ1-4	TRBD1	NA	TGCGCCAGCAGCAAAACAGGGGGCATGATTGAAAAACTGTTTTTT	CASSKTGGMIEKLFF
TRBV5-1	TRBJ1-4	NA	NA	TGCGCCAGCAGCCTCGGGACGGGTAATGAAAAACTGTTTTTT	CASSLGTGNEKLFF
TRBV7-9	TRBJ2-7	NA	NA	TGTGCCAGCAGGGATACAGGGATATTTTCCTACGAGCAGTACTTC	CASRDTGIFSYEQYF
TRBV6-5	TRBJ2-5	NA	NA	TGTGCCAGCAGTTACAATCAGGGGACCCAGTACTTC	CASSYNQGTQYF
TRBV7-2	TRBJ2-1	NA	NA	TGTGCCAGCATCCCTCCAAAGGCAGGGCGGAATGAGCAGTTCTTC	CASIPPKAGRNEQFF
TRBV28	TRBJ2-4	NA	NA	TGTGCCAGCAGAAAGGGGCCCGGGGAGTGGGGAACCAAAAACATTCAGTACTTC	CASRKGPGEWGTKNIQYF
TRBV6-4	TRBJ2-3	TRBD2	medium-sized	TGTGCCAGCAGTGGGACTAGCGGCACAGATACGCAGTATTTT	CASSGTSGTDTQYF
TRBV30	TRBJ2-7	NA	NA	TGTGCCTGGACGGCAGGGAACACCTACGAGCAGTACTTC	CAWTAGNTYEQYF
TRBV5-1	TRBJ2-7	NA	NA	TGCGCCAGCAGCTTGGAGGGGAAAAGGGCGAGCGAGCAGTACTTC	CASSLEGKRASEQYF
TRBV7-9	TRBJ2-2	NA	NA	TGTGCCAGCAGCTCCGATTTAGAGACCGGGGAGCTGTTTTTT	CASSSDLETGELFF
TRBV5-6	TRBJ2-7	NA	NA	TGTGCCAGCAGCTTTTTAGCGTACGAGCAGTACTTC	CASSFLAYEQYF
TRBV5-1	TRBJ2-7	TRBD2	NA	TGCGCCAGCAGCCGGGAGGGCGAGCAGTACTTC	CASSREGEQYF
TRBV11-2	TRBJ1-1	NA	NA	TGTGCCAGCAGCTTAGTGTTCCAGGGTCGTGAAGCTTTCTTT	CASSLVFQGREAFF
TRBV6-1	TRBJ1-1	NA	once	TGTGCCAGCAGTGAAGAGGAAAAGACTGAAGCTTTCTTT	CASSEEEKTEAFF
TRBV7-9	TRBJ2-7	TRBD1	medium-sized	TGTGCCAGCAGCGAAGACAGGGGGCTAAACGAGCAGTACTTC	CASSEDRGLNEQYF
TRBV29-1	TRBJ1-2	TRBD1	NA	TGCAGCGTTGTCTGGACAGGGGCCCTTCCTAACTATGGCTACACCTTC	CSVVWTGALPNYGYTF
TRBV27	TRBJ2-1	TRBD1	NA	TGTGCCAGCAGTCTACCGGGACAGATATACAATGAGCAGTTCTTC	CASSLPGQIYNEQFF
TRBV28	TRBJ1-5	NA	NA	TGTGCCAGCAGTTTAAGCCAAAATCAGCCCCAGCATTTT	CASSLSQNQPQHF
TRBV18	TRBJ1-5	NA	once	TGTGCCAGCTCACCACGGGGCGGCCAAGGCGGTAGCAATCAGCCCCAGCATTTT	CASSPRGGQGGSNQPQHF
TRBV19	TRBJ1-2	NA	NA	TGTGCCAGTACCATGGGAGCCTTCTATGGCTACACCTTC	CASTMGAFYGYTF